The 25 T cell receptor beta chains reported below all come from one sample, sequenced in a study of cytomegalovirus exposure and HLA in healthy donors. In the PCR, 60 Vbeta and 13 Jbeta primers were used. The table came from immunoSEQ multiplex PCR; TCRdb's copy has only in-frame clones and leaves some out. The sample holds more than 90,000 clones; approximately 77% are singletons and the top ten take 4% to 5%. Material for sequencing was PBMCs. The receptors here all came from a man in his forties or fifties in good health and CMV-seropositive.

A few counts support this clone. The chain joins TRBV5-1 to TRBJ2-1; 7 bases fit TRBD1. Germline V gene lookup returns CDR1 SGHRS and CDR2 YFSETQ. CDR3 length: 15 residues. Losses at the gene ends were 4 bases for V and 1 base for J; bases not matched to a gene: 5. The CDR3 spells CASSPGGLSYNEQFF. Here the CDR3 DNA reads TGCGCCAGCAGCCCAGGGGGTTTGTCCTACAATGAGCAGTTCTTC.

The chain is built from TRBV7-9 and TRBJ2-5; D uncertain. This CDR3 is 15 amino acids long. Germline CDR1 and CDR2: SEHNR and FQNEAQ (reference sequence). V dropped 2 bases and J dropped 5 bases, with 15 bases sitting between them. The CDR3 loop is CASSLSEARRETQYF. The CDR3 nucleotides are TGTGCCAGCAGCTTAAGCGAGGCTCGGCGGGAGACCCAGTACTTC.

V is TRBV4-3 and J is TRBJ2-3, with 7 bases matching TRBD2. This CDR3 has 16 residues. Trimming took 4 bases from V and 2 from J; bases not matched to a gene: 9. Germline assignment: CDR1 LGHNA and CDR2 YSLEER. The CDR3 spells CASSRQAGDLTDTQYF. The CDR3 DNA sequence: TGCGCCAGCAGCCGCCAGGCGGGAGACCTCACAGATACGCAGTATTTT.

The genes are TRBV5-6 and TRBJ1-2; D is undetermined. CDR1 and CDR2 from the germline V gene are SGHDT and YYEEEE. CDR3 length equals 17 residues. Trimming removed 0 bases from V and 7 bases from J, with 22 bases in between. The CDR3 DNA follows: TGTGCCAGCAGCTTGGCCGGAGCCCGAACGGCCAATGGTGGCTACACCTTC. It is translated as CASSLAGARTANGGYTF. The full variable domain, completed using reference TRBV5-6 and TRBJ1-2, is DAGVTQSPTHLIKTRGQQVTLRCSPKSGHDTVSWYQQALGQGPQFIFQYYEEEERQRGNFPDRFSGHQFPNYSSELNVNALLLGDSALYLCASSLAGARTANGGYTFGSGTRLTVV.

V and J are TRBV4-2 and TRBJ2-1; perhaps TRBD2 as D (5 bases). The CDR3 covers 18 residues. V was shortened by 0 bases and J by 0 bases, with 15 bases between the two germline ends. Germline CDR1 LGHNA, CDR2 YNFKEQ. CDR3 sequence (DNA): TGTGCCAGCAGCCAAGAGGTCCCCAGCGGAAGCTCCTACAATGAGCAGTTCTTC. Its translation: CASSQEVPSGSSYNEQFF.

There are a few counts of this clone. The chain is built from TRBV10-1 and TRBJ2-7, with 9 bases identical to TRBD1. Trimming at V came to 2 bases and at J to 4 bases, leaving 3 bases not matched to a gene. This CDR3 has 14 amino acids. CDR1 and CDR2 from the germline V gene are WNHNN and SYGVQD (reference sequence). CDR3 loop: CASSEGTGPYEQYF. The CDR3 DNA sequence: TGCGCCAGCAGTGAGGGGACAGGGCCATACGAGCAGTACTTC.

The chain carries TRBV28 and TRBJ2-7; 8 bases map to TRBD1. Germline V lookup: CDR1 MDHEN, CDR2 SYDVKM. The CDR3 is 12 residues long. J lost 3 bases, V lost 6 bases, and 1 base had no gene match. This CDR3 reads CASRGQVYEQYF. As DNA, the CDR3 is TGTGCCAGCAGGGGACAGGTCTACGAGCAGTACTTC. Variable domain in full (rest from reference TRBV28 and TRBJ2-7): DVKVTQSSRYLVKRTGEKVFLECVQDMDHENMFWYRQDPGLGLRLIYFSYDVKMKEKGDIPEGYSVSREKKERFSLILESASTNQTSMYLCASRGQVYEQYFGPGTRLTVT.

This clone has only a few counts. The chain joins TRBV21-1 to TRBJ1-1; whether TRBD1, the table's D call, matches the DNA was not checked. TRBV21-1 is deemed a pseudogene. The CDR3 sequence is 16 residues long. The CDR3 here is CASSKAPDRGGTEAFF. The CDR3 region has the DNA TGTGCCAGCAGCAAAGCGCCCGACAGGGGAGGGACTGAAGCTTTCTTT.

This sequence joins TRBV2 and TRBJ2-3, with a possible D match to TRBD1 (5 bases). Trimming took 9 bases from V and 5 from J, leaving 9 bases between them. The germline V gene has CDR1 SNHLY and CDR2 FYNNEI. The CDR3 is 11 residues long. The DNA of the CDR3 is TGTGCCAGTCTCAGGGAAGATACGCAGTATTTT. It translates to CASLREDTQYF.

This rearrangement joins TRBV5-1 to TRBJ2-5; 8 positions agree with TRBD2. This CDR3 contains 15 residues. The V gene's germline CDR1 is SGHRS and CDR2 YFSETQ. The V gene end was trimmed by 9 bases and the J gene end by 5 bases; junction bases not matched to a gene: 15. CDR3 DNA: TGCGCCACTCGGGGGGGGCGCTCCATTGCGGAGACCCAGTACTTC. This gives the protein CATRGGRSIAETQYF.

This clone was counted a single time. The chain recombines TRBV6-1 with TRBJ2-7; 12 bases map to TRBD1. The CDR3 sequence is 15 residues long. The germline V gene encodes CDR1 MNHNS and CDR2 SASEGT. J was trimmed by 5 bases and V by 5 bases; bases with no gene match: 7. Here the CDR3 reads CASSLKGQGANEQYF. The CDR3 region has the DNA TGTGCCAGCAGTCTAAAGGGACAGGGGGCCAACGAGCAGTACTTC.

This sequence joins TRBV5-1 and TRBJ2-1, with 12 bases that match TRBD2. Germline V lookup: CDR1 SGHRS, CDR2 YFSETQ. The V segment lost 4 bases and the J segment 6 bases; nucleotides outside the gene matches: 5. This CDR3 has 15 residues. This CDR3 reads CASSIGLAGPNEQFF. CDR3 coding DNA: TGCGCCAGCAGCATAGGACTAGCGGGACCCAATGAGCAGTTCTTC. Together with reference TRBV5-1 and TRBJ2-1, the CDR3 gives the full variable domain: KAGVTQTPRYLIKTRGQQVTLSCSPISGHRSVSWYQQTPGQGLQFLFEYFSETQRNKGNFPGRFSGRQFSNSRSEMNVSTLELGDSALYLCASSIGLAGPNEQFFGPGTRLTVL.

The chain joins TRBV19 to TRBJ1-5; 8 nucleotides agree with TRBD1. This CDR3 is built from 15 residues. The germline V gene has CDR1 LNHDA and CDR2 SQIVND (reference sequence). J was trimmed by 3 bases and V by 7 bases; bases with no gene match: 8. CDR3 amino acids: CASTADRAFNQPQHF. CDR3 nucleotide sequence: TGTGCCAGTACCGCGGACAGGGCATTCAATCAGCCCCAGCATTTT.

V is TRBV21-1 and J is TRBJ2-7; TRBD2 is taken as the D call from the table, unchecked against the DNA. TRBV21-1 corresponds to a pseudogene. The CDR3 is made up of 14 amino acids. The CDR3 reads CASTTSGRSYEQYF. The CDR3 DNA is TGTGCCAGTACGACTAGCGGGAGAAGCTACGAGCAGTACTTC.

The CDR3 region has the DNA TGCGCCAGCAGCCAGATAGGACAGGGGCAAGAGACCCAGTACTTC. Its translation: CASSQIGQGQETQYF. This chain uses TRBV4-3 with TRBJ2-5, with TRBD1 matching over 9 bases. CDR1 LGHNA and CDR2 YSLEER come from the germline V gene. V was clipped by 3 bases and J by 2 bases; unmatched bases: 4. This CDR3 comprises 15 residues.

This sequence joins TRBV6-1 and TRBJ1-1; D is unclear. V lost 4 bases, J lost 2 bases, and 11 bases lay in between. The CDR3 sequence is 14 residues long. Germline V gene sequence: CDR1 MNHNS, CDR2 SASEGT. The CDR3 bases are TGTGCCAGCAGTGGACGGAGCTTCAACACTGAAGCTTTCTTT. It translates to CASSGRSFNTEAFF.

J is TRBJ1-4 and V is TRBV6-1; TRBD1 aligns across 8 bases. This CDR3 spans 13 amino acids. Per germline, CDR1 MNHNS and CDR2 SASEGT. Trimming removed 6 bases from V and 8 bases from J; junction bases left unmatched: 5. Written as DNA, the CDR3 is TGTGCCAGCAGCAGGGGGCTGGAGGAAAAACTGTTTTTT. Its translation is CASSRGLEEKLFF.

The V and J genes are TRBV30 and TRBJ1-4; D ambiguous. Germline V lookup: CDR1 GTSNPN, CDR2 SVGIG (reference sequence). This CDR3 region has 13 residues. The ends were cut back, 4 bases at V and 3 bases at J, with 9 bases in the middle. Written as DNA, the CDR3 is TGTGCCTGGAATTACAGAGCTAATGAAAAACTGTTTTTT. As protein: CAWNYRANEKLFF.

This clone was picked up a small number of times. J is TRBJ1-2 and V is TRBV6-6, with a tentative D call TRBD1 (5 bases). Trimming cost V 7 bases and J 3 bases, with 15 bases left between them. The CDR3 extends over 14 amino acids. CDR1 MNHNY and CDR2 SVGAGI come from the germline V gene (reference sequence). The CDR3, as DNA: TGTGCCAGCACCTACTATAGACAGCACTATGGCTACACCTTC. Amino acid sequence: CASTYYRQHYGYTF.

The chain is built from TRBV15 and TRBJ2-3, with TRBD2 identical over 13 bases. CDR1 is LNHNV, CDR2 YYDKDF, per germline (reference sequence). The junction had 9 bases not matched to a gene; V was cut back by 2 bases and J by 4 bases. This CDR3 has 18 amino acids. The CDR3 DNA reads as TGTGCCACCAGCAGATTGTGGACTAGCGGGGGTTCGGCAGATACGCAGTATTTT. Amino acids: CATSRLWTSGGSADTQYF.

V gene TRBV30 combines with J gene TRBJ2-7; 7 positions match TRBD1. V lost 7 bases to trimming and J lost 3 bases; unmatched junction nucleotides: 6. Germline V lookup: CDR1 GTSNPN, CDR2 SVGIG (reference sequence). This CDR3 contains 12 residues. CDR3 sequence: CAYSTGDYEQYF. As DNA, the CDR3 is TGTGCCTACTCCACAGGGGACTACGAGCAGTACTTC. Using reference TRBV30 and TRBJ2-7 for the parts outside the CDR3, the full variable domain is SQTIHQWPATLVQPVGSPLSLECTVEGTSNPNLYWYRQAAGRGLQLLFYSVGIGQISSEVPQNLSASRPQDRQFILSSKKLLLSDSGFYLCAYSTGDYEQYFGPGTRLTVT.

The rearrangement uses TRBV5-4 and TRBJ2-2, with 11 bases lining up with TRBD2. The germline gives CDR1 SGHNT, CDR2 YYREEE (reference sequence). V trimming: 4 bases; J trimming: 5 bases; junction bases outside the gene matches: 7. This CDR3 is 16 amino acids long. The chain's CDR3 is CASSRMTSGETGELFF. The CDR3, as DNA: TGTGCCAGCAGCCGGATGACTAGCGGGGAAACCGGGGAGCTGTTTTTT.

This clone appeared a single time. The chain uses TRBV6-5 and TRBJ1-1; D gene ambiguous. Looked up from germline, CDR1 is MNHEY and CDR2 is SVGAGI. This CDR3 spans 15 amino acids. Trimming pared 2 bases from V and 1 base from J, leaving 11 bases between. In DNA, the CDR3 is TGTGCCAGCAGTTACGACTGGCGCGCGAACACTGAAGCTTTCTTT. Translated: CASSYDWRANTEAFF.

The chain links TRBV4-1 to TRBJ1-2; D ambiguous. V was clipped by 1 base and J by 0 bases, with 12 bases between them. The germline V gene encodes CDR1 MGHRA and CDR2 YSYEKL. The CDR3 is 16 amino acids. The CDR3 reads CASSQARRATNYGYTF. CDR3 DNA sequence: TGCGCCAGCAGCCAAGCGAGGCGGGCAACTAACTATGGCTACACCTTC.

This rearrangement joins TRBV19 to TRBJ2-1; 7 nucleotides line up with TRBD1. The CDR3 totals 16 residues. V dropped 5 bases and J dropped 8; count of bases not matched to a gene: 15. Germline CDR1 and CDR2: LNHDA and SQIVND (reference sequence). The CDR3 coding sequence is TGTGCCAGTAGTGCCTACGGGGACAGAGACATCGATGAGCAGTTCTTC. The encoded protein is CASSAYGDRDIDEQFF. The whole variable domain, remainder taken from reference TRBV19 and TRBJ2-1, is DGGITQSPKYLFRKEGQNVTLSCEQNLNHDAMYWYRQDPGQGLRLIYYSQIVNDFQKGDIAEGYSVSREKKESFPLTVTSAQKNPTAFYLCASSAYGDRDIDEQFFGPGTRLTVL.